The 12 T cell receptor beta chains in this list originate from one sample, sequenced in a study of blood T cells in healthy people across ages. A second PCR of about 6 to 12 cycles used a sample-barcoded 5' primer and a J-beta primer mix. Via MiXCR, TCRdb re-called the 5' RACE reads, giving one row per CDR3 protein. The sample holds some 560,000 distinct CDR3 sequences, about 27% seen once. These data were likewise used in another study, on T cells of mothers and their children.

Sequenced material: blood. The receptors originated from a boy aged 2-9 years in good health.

CDR3: CASSLLWLAGESVTGELFF. CDR3 coding DNA: TGTGCCAGCAGTTTATTATGGCTAGCGGGAGAGTCGGTCACCGGGGAGCTGTTTTTT. The rearrangement uses TRBV27 and TRBJ2-2; 10 nucleotides agree with TRBD2. V trimming: 1 base; J trimming: 4 bases; junction bases outside the gene matches: 12. From germline, CDR1 is MNHEY and CDR2 SMNVEV (reference sequence). The CDR3 loop spans 19 amino acids.

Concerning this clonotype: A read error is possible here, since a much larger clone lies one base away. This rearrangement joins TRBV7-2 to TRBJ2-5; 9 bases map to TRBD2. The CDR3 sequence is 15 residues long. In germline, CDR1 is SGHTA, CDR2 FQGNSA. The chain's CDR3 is CASSLGLAGQETQHF. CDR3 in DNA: TGTGCCAGCAGCTTAGGTCTAGCGGGACAAGAGACCCAGCACTTC.

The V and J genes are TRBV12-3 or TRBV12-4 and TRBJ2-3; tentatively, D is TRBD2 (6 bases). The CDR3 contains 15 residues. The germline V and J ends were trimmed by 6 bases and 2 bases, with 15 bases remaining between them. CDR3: CASSPAGGFTDTQYF. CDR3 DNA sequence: TGTGCCAGCAGCCCAGCCGGGGGATTCACAGATACGCAGTATTTT.

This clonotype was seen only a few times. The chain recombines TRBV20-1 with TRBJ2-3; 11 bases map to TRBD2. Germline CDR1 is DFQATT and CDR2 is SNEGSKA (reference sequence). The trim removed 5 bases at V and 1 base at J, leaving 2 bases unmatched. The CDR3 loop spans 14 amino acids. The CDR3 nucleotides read TGCAGTGCTTCACTAGCGGGGGGCACAGATACGCAGTATTTT. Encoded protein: CSASLAGGTDTQYF.

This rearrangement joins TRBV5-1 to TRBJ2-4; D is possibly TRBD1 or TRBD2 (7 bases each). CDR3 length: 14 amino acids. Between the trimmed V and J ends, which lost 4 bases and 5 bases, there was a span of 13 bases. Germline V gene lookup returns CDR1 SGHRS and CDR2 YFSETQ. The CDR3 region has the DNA TGCGCCAGCAGCGGGGGGGACAGTCAAAACATTCAGTACTTC. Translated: CASSGGDSQNIQYF.

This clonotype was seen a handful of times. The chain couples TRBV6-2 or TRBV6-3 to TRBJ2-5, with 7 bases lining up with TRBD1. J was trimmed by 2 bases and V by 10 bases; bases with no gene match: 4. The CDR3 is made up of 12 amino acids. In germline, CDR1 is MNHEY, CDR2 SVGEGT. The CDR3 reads CATPGQQETQYF. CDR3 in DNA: TGTGCCACCCCGGGACAGCAAGAGACCCAGTACTTC.

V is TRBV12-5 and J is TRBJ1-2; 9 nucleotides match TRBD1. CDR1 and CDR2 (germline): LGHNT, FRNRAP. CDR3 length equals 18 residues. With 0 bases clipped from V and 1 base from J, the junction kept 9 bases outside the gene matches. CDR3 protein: CASGLVWDREAGNYGYTF. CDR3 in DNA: TGTGCTAGTGGTTTGGTTTGGGACAGGGAAGCGGGTAACTATGGCTACACCTTC.

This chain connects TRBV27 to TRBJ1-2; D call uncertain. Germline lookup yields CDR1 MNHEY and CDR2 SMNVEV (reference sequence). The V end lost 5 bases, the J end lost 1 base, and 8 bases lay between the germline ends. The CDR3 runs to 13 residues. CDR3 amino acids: CASSPTFNYGYTF. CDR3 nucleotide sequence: TGTGCCAGCAGTCCGACATTTAACTATGGCTACACCTTC.

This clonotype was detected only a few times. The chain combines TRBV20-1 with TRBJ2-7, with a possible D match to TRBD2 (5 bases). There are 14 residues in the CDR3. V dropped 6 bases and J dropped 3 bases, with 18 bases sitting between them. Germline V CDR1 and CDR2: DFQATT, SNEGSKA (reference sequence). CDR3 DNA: TGCAGTGCCCGCCGGACTGATATGGGCTACGAGCAGTACTTC. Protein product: CSARRTDMGYEQYF.

CDR3 loop: CSVDGGGSYEQYF. Here the CDR3 DNA reads TGCAGCGTAGATGGCGGGGGATCCTACGAGCAGTACTTC. The chain combines TRBV29-1 with TRBJ2-7, with 7 positions matching TRBD2. Trimming took 6 bases from V and 1 from J; bases not matched to a gene: 6. The CDR3 runs to 13 residues. Germline lookup yields CDR1 SQVTM and CDR2 ANQGSEA.

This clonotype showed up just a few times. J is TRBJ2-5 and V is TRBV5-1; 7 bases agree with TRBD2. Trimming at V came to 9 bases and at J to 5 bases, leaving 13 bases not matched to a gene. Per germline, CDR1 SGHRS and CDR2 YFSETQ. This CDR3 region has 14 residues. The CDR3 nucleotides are TGCGCCAACTATAGGGGACGGGAGGACGAGACCCAGTACTTC. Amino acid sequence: CANYRGREDETQYF.

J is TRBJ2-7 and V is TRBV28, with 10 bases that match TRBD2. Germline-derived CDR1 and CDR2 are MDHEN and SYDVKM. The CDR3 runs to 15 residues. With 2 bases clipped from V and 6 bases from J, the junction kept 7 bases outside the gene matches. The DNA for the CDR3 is TGTGCCAGCAGTTTAGGTGGTAGCGGGAGGTCCGAGCAGTACTTC. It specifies CASSLGGSGRSEQYF. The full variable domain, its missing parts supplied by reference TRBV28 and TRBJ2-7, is DVKVTQSSRYLVKRTGEKVFLECVQDMDHENMFWYRQDPGLGLRLIYFSYDVKMKEKGDIPEGYSVSREKKERFSLILESASTNQTSMYLCASSLGGSGRSEQYFGPGTRLTVT.